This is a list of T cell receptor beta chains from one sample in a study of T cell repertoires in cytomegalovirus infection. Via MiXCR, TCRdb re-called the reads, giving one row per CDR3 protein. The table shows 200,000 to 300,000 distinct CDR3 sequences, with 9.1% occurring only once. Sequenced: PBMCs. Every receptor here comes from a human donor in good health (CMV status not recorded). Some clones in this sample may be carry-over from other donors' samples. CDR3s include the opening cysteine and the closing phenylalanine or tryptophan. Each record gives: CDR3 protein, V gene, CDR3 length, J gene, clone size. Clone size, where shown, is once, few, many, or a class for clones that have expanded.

CASKEFGSGETQYF TRBV19 14 TRBJ2-5 few
CASSMVSGHRNTEAFF TRBV19 16 TRBJ1-1 many
CASSVGQLNTEAFF TRBV25-1 14 TRBJ1-1 many
CAISWTGLDTEAFF TRBV10-3 14 TRBJ1-1 NA
CASSPVVTGGEFF TRBV5-1 13 TRBJ2-1 NA
CASSFQGPVSYEQYF TRBV28 15 TRBJ2-7 few
CASSLLAGKFNQPQHF TRBV7-2 16 TRBJ1-5 many
CASTPSGSNTEAFF TRBV7-9 14 TRBJ1-1 NA
CASSLALPRDTQYF TRBV7-2 14 TRBJ2-3 many
CASSLAGDGETQYF TRBV7-2 14 TRBJ2-5 many
CASSNHRGQGGELFF TRBV6-2/TRBV6-3 15 TRBJ2-2 many
CASSSMGRDGNEQFF TRBV11-2 15 TRBJ2-1 many
CASTPSGGRTEAFF TRBV19 14 TRBJ1-1 many
CAIRGTSGIGETQYF TRBV10-3 15 TRBJ2-5 NA
CASSPGLLAGGPEGELFF TRBV5-4 18 TRBJ2-2 few
CATKTGVSGSPLHF TRBV19 14 TRBJ1-6 NA
CASTPVGLAGLSSYNEQFF TRBV28 19 TRBJ2-1 NA
CASRSRQGGSHPQHF TRBV6-2/TRBV6-3 15 TRBJ1-5 NA
CASSSTSGGKGTQYF TRBV7-2 15 TRBJ2-3 many
CASSPQNNRFNEQFF TRBV7-9 15 TRBJ2-1 many
CASLDRGPDEQYF TRBV25-1 13 TRBJ2-7 NA
CASSPLRHPKAGELFF TRBV6-5 16 TRBJ2-2 few
CASSVAGGRTDTQYF TRBV7-3 15 TRBJ2-3 many
CASSLVSGGRSYNEQFF TRBV7-9 17 TRBJ2-1 many
CASSLDGRGGNTEAFF TRBV11-3 16 TRBJ1-1 many
CASSRTSMGSYEQYF TRBV7-2 15 TRBJ2-7 many
CASRRTSGEWETQYF TRBV7-2 15 TRBJ2-5 few
CASSMDPSYQPQHF TRBV7-2 14 TRBJ1-5 NA
CASSEEGGGTDTQYF TRBV6-1 15 TRBJ2-3 NA
CASSLGQGNTIYF TRBV7-2 13 TRBJ1-3 many
CASSFANQPQHF TRBV7-9 12 TRBJ1-5 many
CASSPATGAHQPQHF TRBV7-2 15 TRBJ1-5 many
CASGLTSGKNTGELFF TRBV12-5 16 TRBJ2-2 many
CASSLSISGGKTEAFF TRBV7-2 16 TRBJ1-1 many
CASSLVGGPSNQPQHF TRBV7-2 16 TRBJ1-5 many
CASSRGLTQETQYF TRBV7-2 14 TRBJ2-5 many
CASSLGSGGARETQYF TRBV28 16 TRBJ2-5 many
CASSLALAGGETQYF TRBV7-2 15 TRBJ2-5 many
CAISELPSGANVLTF TRBV10-3 15 TRBJ2-6 few
CASSSRLTPGYEQYF TRBV7-2 15 TRBJ2-7 many
CASSPQGSSYEQYF TRBV12-3/TRBV12-4 14 TRBJ2-7 many
CASSQDYSSNQPQHF TRBV4-1 15 TRBJ1-5 many
CASTLTSGQYNEQFF TRBV11-2 15 TRBJ2-1 many
CASSLGLATGELFF TRBV7-2 14 TRBJ2-2 many
CASRYGQLEGELFF TRBV2 14 TRBJ2-2 NA
CASSLQLNSPLHF TRBV7-2 13 TRBJ1-6 NA
CASSYWTEDTQYF TRBV6-5 13 TRBJ2-3 few
CSAILAGNTDTQYF TRBV20-1 14 TRBJ2-3 few
CASIGVYGAGNTEAFF TRBV7-2 16 TRBJ1-1 many
CSAQTGFEQYF TRBV20-1 11 TRBJ2-7 many
CASSPGTSGAQGTQYF TRBV12-3/TRBV12-4 16 TRBJ2-5 many
CASSLHRLSDTDTQYF TRBV7-2 16 TRBJ2-3 many
CASSSRLAGMGEQYF TRBV9 15 TRBJ2-7 many
CASSSGLNQFATNEKLFF TRBV5-8 18 TRBJ1-4 NA
CASSSTLNYGYTF TRBV7-2 13 TRBJ1-2 many
CASSQGGAGKETQYF TRBV7-3 15 TRBJ2-5 many
CASSEFGGSYEQYF TRBV25-1 14 TRBJ2-7 NA